The 9 T cell receptor beta chains below all came from one sample that was sequenced in a study of vaccination and CD4 T cells after COVID-19. The Oncomine TCR Beta short-read assay was applied to DNA of cultured CD4+ T cells. TCRdb independently ran MiXCR on the PCR reads; one entry per CDR3 protein. The sample consists of over 5,500 distinct CDR3 sequences, 50% of them appearing once. The sample's treatment: approximately nine-day PBMC culture with coronavirus spike peptide pools or control peptides (ViraFEST assay). One should note that the unexposed donor's CD4+ T cells were collected before the COVID-19 pandemic (2011-2018). For these receptors, no antigen is known. The sequenced sample consisted of CD4+ T cells from blood, cultured in vitro. The receptors stem from a human donor in good health.

This chain links TRBV30 with TRBJ2-3; D may be TRBD2 (5 bases). This CDR3 region has 13 residues. Trimming stripped 2 bases from V and 3 bases from J, with 9 bases between. The germline CDR1 and CDR2 sequences are GTSNPN and SVGIG (reference sequence). CDR3 region: CAWSTRGTDTQYF. The CDR3 nucleotides are TGTGCCTGGAGTACTCGAGGGACAGATACGCAGTATTTT.

The chain employs TRBV7-2 and TRBJ2-7; D gene uncertain. Germline loops: CDR1 SGHTA, CDR2 FQGNSA. The V gene lost 6 bases and the J gene lost 0 bases, with 9 bases spanning the gap. The CDR3 sequence is 13 residues long. Written as DNA, the CDR3 is TGTGCCAGCAGTATGACCCCCTCCTACGAGCAGTACTTC. It encodes CASSMTPSYEQYF.

V is TRBV12-3 or TRBV12-4 and J is TRBJ1-1, with 7 bases matching TRBD1. After removal of 3 bases from V and 5 bases from J, the junction contained 6 bases not matched to a gene. The CDR3 covers 14 residues. For the CDR3, the DNA is TGTGCCAGCAGTTTCAACAGGGGCGCGACTGAAGCTTTCTTT. It codes for CASSFNRGATEAFF.

The rearrangement joins TRBV5-1 to TRBJ2-3; 8 bases fit TRBD2. CDR3 length: 15 amino acids. Germline trimming cut 1 base from V and 4 bases from J; bases unmatched to any gene: 5. Per germline, CDR1 SGHRS and CDR2 YFSETQ. CDR3 in DNA: TGCGCCAGCAGCTTGTTAACTAGCGGCTCAGATACGCAGTATTTT. It yields the protein CASSLLTSGSDTQYF.

This chain connects TRBV30 to TRBJ2-2; weak D call: TRBD1 (5 bases). V dropped 2 bases and J dropped 7 bases, with 23 bases sitting between them. This CDR3 contains 17 residues. From germline, CDR1 is GTSNPN and CDR2 SVGIG (reference sequence). The CDR3 is CAWSPRQRLGSSGELFF. In DNA, the CDR3 is TGTGCCTGGAGTCCAAGACAGCGCCTAGGGTCGAGCGGGGAGCTGTTTTTT.

The chain combines TRBV10-3 with TRBJ2-2; 8 positions match TRBD1. CDR1 and CDR2 from the germline V gene are ENHRY and SYGVKD. The length of the CDR3 is 14 residues. V was pared by 7 bases and J by 5 bases, with 6 bases of the junction left unmatched. Here the CDR3 reads CAIKLTGETGELFF. DNA for the CDR3: TGTGCCATCAAACTGACAGGGGAAACCGGGGAGCTGTTTTTT.

The chain has TRBV5-6 and TRBJ1-2; tentative D call: TRBD1 (6 bases). V was trimmed by 0 bases and J by 4 bases, leaving 10 bases between them. This CDR3 comprises 14 residues. Germline-derived CDR1 and CDR2 are SGHDT and YYEEEE. The CDR3 bases are TGTGCCAGCAGCTTGGGGGGGCAGCGCTATGGCTACACCTTC. Translated: CASSLGGQRYGYTF.

By share of the sample, this clonotype is hyperexpanded. This chain connects TRBV25-1 to TRBJ1-6; D ambiguous. The germline gives CDR1 MGHDK, CDR2 SYGVNS. The CDR3 consists of 15 residues. The V end lost 2 bases, the J end lost 9 bases, and 14 bases lay between the germline ends. CDR3 coding DNA: TGTGCCAGCAGTGAAGACCAAGCTAGGATTTCACCCCTCCACTTT. As protein: CASSEDQARISPLHF.

To note about this clonotype: An end of the junction differs from the germline gene, which may be a read error. V and J are TRBV20-1 and TRBJ2-3; D ambiguous. CDR3 length: 10 amino acids. Germline CDR1 is DFQATT and CDR2 is SNEGSKA (reference sequence). CDR3 DNA sequence: TGCAGTGCTAGTTTCGATACGCAGTGTTTT. It translates to CSASFDTQCF.